Sequencing of this T cell receptor (beta chain) was carried out in a study of T-cell reconstitution after alpha-beta-depleted transplantation in children. Unique molecular identifiers were incorporated when the TCRbeta library was constructed. TCRdb re-called the PCR reads with MiXCR, one entry per CDR3 protein. The sample carries some 490,000 distinct CDR3 sequences, roughly an eighth recorded once. The table lists this clonotype with a few counts. The V gene's germline CDR1 is SGHDN and CDR2 FVKESK. The CDR3 covers 16 residues. J gave up 2 bases and V 1 base, and 6 bases lay outside the gene matches.

The rearrangement links TRBV14 to TRBJ2-7; TRBD1 matches 9 bases. Sequenced material: PBMCs from the stem cell graft donor, taken from the stem cell graft. This clonotype was sampled from a human donor who donated a stem cell graft to a child with combined immunodeficiency. The CDR3 loop reads CASSQVPGQGPYEQYF. The CDR3 nucleotides read TGTGCCAGCAGCCAAGTACCGGGACAGGGCCCCTACGAGCAGTACTTC.